Listed below are T cell receptor beta chains from one sample, sequenced in a study of T cell responses to AZD1222 COVID-19 vaccine. Repertoires were generated with immunoSEQ multiplex PCR, while TCRdb's copy carries only in-frame clones and drops some. The data show about 140,000 clones, with more than 90% seen just once and approximately 4.8% held by the top ten. The specimen was peripheral blood, collected on day 0 of AZD1222 vaccination. The receptors were gathered from an adult in good health. CDR3s include the opening cysteine and the closing phenylalanine or tryptophan. Fields, in order: D gene, V gene, J gene, clone size, CDR3 DNA, CDR3 protein. A D gene is named only where the DNA matches it firmly. The size field is filled for only some rows; it gives once, few, many or a size class.

-	TRBV10-3	TRBJ1-3	-	TGTGCCACCCAAACTAGGGAGGGGTCTGGAAACACCATATATTTT	CATQTREGSGNTIYF
TRBD1	TRBV18	TRBJ1-1	-	TGTGCCAGCTCACGGGGGACAGGGGTTTTGGGCGCTGAAGCTTTCTTT	CASSRGTGVLGAEAFF
-	TRBV4-1	TRBJ2-1	-	TGCGCCAGCAGCCAAGCTACCCAGCTAGGCAATGAGCAGTTCTTC	CASSQATQLGNEQFF
-	TRBV6-2/TRBV6-3	TRBJ2-2	-	TGTGCCAGCAGCCGACAGGGAGGAACCGGGGAGCTGTTTTTT	CASSRQGGTGELFF
-	TRBV10-3	TRBJ2-7	-	TGTGCCATCAGTGAGGAGGGTTCCGAGCAGTACTTC	CAISEEGSEQYF
-	TRBV29-1	TRBJ1-4	-	TGCAGCGTTGGAGGACAGTTGGGTGAAAAACTGTTTTTT	CSVGGQLGEKLFF
-	TRBV9	TRBJ1-2	-	TGTGCCAGCAGCGCAGAGGCCGGGGCCCTCTATGGCTACACCTTC	CASSAEAGALYGYTF
-	TRBV7-7	TRBJ2-2	-	TGTGCTAGCAGCTCCTCTTTGGGGCTGAACACCGGGGAGCTGTTTTTT	CASSSSLGLNTGELFF
-	TRBV6-5	TRBJ2-7	-	TGTGCCAGCAGACCAACGGCAGGGATCTACGAGCAGTACTTC	CASRPTAGIYEQYF
-	TRBV7-2	TRBJ2-3	-	TGTGCCAGCAGCTTCCGGGAGACCACAGATACGCAGTATTTT	CASSFRETTDTQYF
-	TRBV11-1	TRBJ1-1	-	TGTGCCAGCAGCACGACCTATGAAGCTTTCTTT	CASSTTYEAFF
TRBD1	TRBV5-1	TRBJ1-1	-	TGCGCCAGCAGGAAGGACAGGGGTCGCCCAAACACTGAAGCTTTCTTT	CASRKDRGRPNTEAFF
-	TRBV13	TRBJ2-1	-	TGTGCCAGCAGCCCTCCCCTCTACAATGAGCAGTTCTTC	CASSPPLYNEQFF
-	TRBV19	TRBJ1-2	-	TGTGCCAGTGGTGGGGGGCGCGTCTATGGCTACACCTTC	CASGGGRVYGYTF
TRBD2	TRBV3-1/TRBV3-2	TRBJ2-7	-	TGTGCCAGCAGCCAGACCGGGACTACCTACGAGCAGTACTTC	CASSQTGTTYEQYF
-	TRBV29-1	TRBJ1-3	-	TGCAGCGTTGAACGGTACGGGGGAAACACCATATATTTT	CSVERYGGNTIYF
TRBD2	TRBV5-6	TRBJ2-1	-	TGTGCCAGCAGCAGTAGCGGGGGGGCCGTTGAGCAGTTCTTC	CASSSSGGAVEQFF
-	TRBV3-1/TRBV3-2	TRBJ1-1	-	TGTGCCAGCAGCCAAGCGACTGTGATGAACACTGAAGCTTTCTTT	CASSQATVMNTEAFF
TRBD1	TRBV2	TRBJ2-5	-	TGTGCCAGCAATGAAGGGGGTAGGGGGCCCCCCGGAGAGACCCAGTACTTC	CASNEGGRGPPGETQYF
-	TRBV6-5	TRBJ2-7	-	TGTGCCAGCAGAGGACAGTTGGTCCACTACGAGCAGTACTTC	CASRGQLVHYEQYF
-	TRBV2	TRBJ2-2	-	TGTGCCAGCAGAAAGGGGGAGTGGGCCCCCGGGGAGCTGTTTTTT	CASRKGEWAPGELFF
-	TRBV6-6	TRBJ1-6	once	TGTGCCAGCAGTTTCGGGACGGGTAATTCACCCCTCCACTTT	CASSFGTGNSPLHF
TRBD1	TRBV29-1	TRBJ2-7	-	TGCAGCGTGAACGGACAGGGGAGGGAGCAGTACTTC	CSVNGQGREQYF
-	TRBV12-3/TRBV12-4	TRBJ2-7	-	TGTGCCAGCGGTTCGGGGGCCGAGCAGTACTTC	CASGSGAEQYF
-	TRBV10-3	TRBJ2-3	-	TGTGCCATCAGTGAAGGAGGGAGGGATACGCAGTATTTT	CAISEGGRDTQYF
-	TRBV29-1	TRBJ1-1	-	TGCAGCGTTCTTCCGGCAGGGACCCACACTGAAGCTTTCTTT	CSVLPAGTHTEAFF
-	TRBV6-5	TRBJ1-2	-	TGTGCCAGCAAGGAGGGTTCTAGAGGCTACACCTTC	CASKEGSRGYTF
-	TRBV29-1	TRBJ1-3	-	TGCAGCGTTGCAGCGTCCTCTGGAAACACCATATATTTT	CSVAASSGNTIYF
TRBD2	TRBV12-3/TRBV12-4	TRBJ2-5	-	TGTGCCAGCATCGGACTAGCCGTCGAGACCCAGTACTTC	CASIGLAVETQYF
-	TRBV12-3/TRBV12-4	TRBJ1-2	-	TGTGCCAGCAGCGTAGCTAACTATGGCTACACCTTC	CASSVANYGYTF
-	TRBV5-1	TRBJ1-5	-	TGCGCCAGCAGCTCGGGGACACCGAATCAGCCCCAGCATTTT	CASSSGTPNQPQHF
TRBD1	TRBV5-1	TRBJ2-2	-	TGCGCCAGCAGCTTGGCGACAGGGTCAAACACCGGGGAGCTGTTTTTT	CASSLATGSNTGELFF
-	TRBV6-5	TRBJ1-1	-	TGTGCCAGCAGAGTCTACAGGGTAATGAACACTGAAGCTTTCTTT	CASRVYRVMNTEAFF
-	TRBV5-6	TRBJ2-7	-	TGTGCCAGCAGCTTGGTGAGCAGGACCTCCTACGAGCAGTACTTC	CASSLVSRTSYEQYF
TRBD1	TRBV6-6	TRBJ2-5	-	TGTGCCAGCAGTTACTCCACAGGGGGCAGAGAGACCCAGTACTTC	CASSYSTGGRETQYF
-	TRBV6-6	TRBJ2-7	-	TGTGCCAGCAGTTACGAGCGACCAAGCTCCTACGAGCAGTACTTC	CASSYERPSSYEQYF
-	TRBV21-1	TRBJ1-1	-	TGTGCCAGCAGCCGACATAAGAACACTGAAGCTTTCTTT	CASSRHKNTEAFF
-	TRBV19	TRBJ2-5	-	TGTGCCAGTAGTACCAGGACAGATCAAGAGACCCAGTACTTC	CASSTRTDQETQYF
-	TRBV5-1	TRBJ2-1	once	TGCGCCAGCAGCTTCGATCCCGGGAGTCGTTCCTACAATGAGCAGTTCTTC	CASSFDPGSRSYNEQFF
-	TRBV20-1	TRBJ1-5	-	TGCAGTGCTAGTTACGGTCCGGGACACCCGAGAGGCAATCAGCCCCAGCATTTT	CSASYGPGHPRGNQPQHF
-	TRBV7-2	TRBJ1-1	once	TGTGCCAGCAGCACATCACTGAACACTGAAGCTTTCTTT	CASSTSLNTEAFF
-	TRBV5-1	TRBJ2-7	-	TGCGCCAGCAGCTTGGAAGGGTACGAGCAGTACTTC	CASSLEGYEQYF
-	TRBV21-1	TRBJ1-6	-	TGTGCCAGCAGCAAAGGGCAGGAAAGATGGGGGGACTATAATTCACCCCTCCACTTT	CASSKGQERWGDYNSPLHF
-	TRBV2	TRBJ2-3	-	TGTGCCAGCAGTGGAGATGGCGGGGCACAGATTCTTCCCGATACGCAGTATTTT	CASSGDGGAQILPDTQYF
TRBD1	TRBV7-9	TRBJ1-6	once	TGTGCCAGCAGCCAAACAGGGGGGTTCTCACCCCTCCACTTT	CASSQTGGFSPLHF
-	TRBV28	TRBJ1-5	-	TGTGCCAGCAGTCTCATTCGTCAGCCCCAGCATTTT	CASSLIRQPQHF
-	TRBV20-1	TRBJ1-1	-	TGCAGTGCCGGAGAGAACACTGAAGCTTTCTTT	CSAGENTEAFF
-	TRBV6-4	TRBJ2-3	-	TGTGCCAGCAGTGAGGACGGCGGCACCACAGATACGCAGTATTTT	CASSEDGGTTDTQYF
-	TRBV29-1	TRBJ2-1	once	TGCAGCGTTGTTTTACAGGGCTATGAGCAGTTCTTC	CSVVLQGYEQFF
TRBD1	TRBV19	TRBJ1-1	-	TGTGCCAGCAGAGAGACAGGGATTAACACTGAAGCTTTCTTT	CASRETGINTEAFF
-	TRBV4-1	TRBJ1-1	-	TGCGCCAGCAGCCAGGTCTCCGGCGGGAACACTGAAGCTTTCTTT	CASSQVSGGNTEAFF
-	TRBV5-1	TRBJ2-7	-	TGCGCCAGCAGCTTGGAGGATACGCAGGTTCGGGGTTACGAGCAGTACTTC	CASSLEDTQVRGYEQYF
-	TRBV28	TRBJ2-3	-	TGTGCCAGCATATCATCGGTCTGGGCAGATACGCAGTATTTT	CASISSVWADTQYF
TRBD1	TRBV29-1	TRBJ1-2	-	TGCAGCGTTGAAGGTCCGACAGGGGGGGGTGGCTACACCTTC	CSVEGPTGGGGYTF